This T cell receptor beta chain was observed in a study of T cell changes during pregnancy in multiple sclerosis (dated by TCRdb to between 2019 and 2020). Turning to the overall study: The study looked at changes in the T cell repertoire across pregnancy in women with multiple sclerosis.

This clone came up once. The specificity of this receptor is unknown. Per-base quality was not reported, and no clone a single base away is much larger than it. From V the trimming removes 1 base and from J it removes 2 bases, while the gene matches leave 6 bases of the junction unaccounted for. According to the germline V gene (reference sequence), CDR1 reads GTSNPN and CDR2 reads SVGIG. The CDR3 covers 15 residues, taking in both the cysteine and the phenylalanine. Only the CDR3 DNA is retained, 45 bases long and in frame from the first base. The library was made by the immunoSEQ multiplex PCR assay. In TCRdb, the immuneACCESS table is reduced to in-frame sequences with V and J assigned. These tables do not hold every clone; where another copy was compared, an unresolved V gene accounts for under half, and the others remain unexplained. The sample has 40,000 to 45,000 clones on record, approximately 89% of them singletons. Around 1.2% of the sample belongs to the ten largest clones.

The TCR sequence derives from a female donor with multiple sclerosis, enrolled in a pregnancy study. The specimen was CD4+ T cells from peripheral blood mononuclear cells, collected in the first trimester of pregnancy. The V and J segments used are TRBV30 and TRBJ2-7; 9 central nucleotides agree with TRBD2. For the CDR3, the sequence is CAWSGASGTPYEQYF. The bases are TGTGCCTGGAGTGGGGCTAGCGGGACCCCCTACGAGCAGTACTTC.